This T cell receptor beta chain was obtained from a study of blood T cell repertoires in COVID-19. Across the study: Specimens from acute and convalescent COVID-19 originated in the United States, Italy and Spain. PBMCs, B-cell-depleted T cells, or T cells were the source of the cDNA or gDNA that made up the material.

Per the original data handling: Amplified reference gene primers provided the basis for estimating nucleated cell counts. The assay was immunoSEQ multiplex PCR, and TCRdb's table has in-frame clones only and misses some. V, J and clone size reflect that table, while D and trimming were determined from the DNA. The sample consists of 250,000 to 350,000 clones, 80% to 95% of them appearing once. The germline V gene has CDR1 WSHSY and CDR2 SAAADI. There are 15 residues in the CDR3. Trimming shortened V by 0 bases and J by 2 bases, and 8 bases separated the two germline ends. Seattle researchers signed up patients amid active infection and tracked them longitudinally.

The sequence was obtained from a young woman with COVID-19, enrolled during active disease. Sequencing input: peripheral blood. The chain employs TRBV10-2 and TRBJ1-3, with D perhaps TRBD1 (5 bases). The DNA for the CDR3 is TGCGCCAGCAGTGAGTCGGGGACTGCTGGAAACACCATATATTTT. Translated: CASSESGTAGNTIYF.